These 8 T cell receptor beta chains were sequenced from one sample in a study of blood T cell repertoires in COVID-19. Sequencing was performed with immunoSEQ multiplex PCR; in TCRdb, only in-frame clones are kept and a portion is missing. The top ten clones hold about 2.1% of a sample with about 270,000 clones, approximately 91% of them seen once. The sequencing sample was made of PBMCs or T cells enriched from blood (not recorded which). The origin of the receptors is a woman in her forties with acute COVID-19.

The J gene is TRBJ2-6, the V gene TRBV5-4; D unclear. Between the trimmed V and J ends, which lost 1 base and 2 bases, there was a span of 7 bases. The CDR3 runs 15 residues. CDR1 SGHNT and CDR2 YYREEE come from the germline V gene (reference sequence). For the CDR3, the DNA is TGTGCCAGCAGCTTGTCCGTCCCTGGGGCCAACGTCCTGACTTTC. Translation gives CASSLSVPGANVLTF. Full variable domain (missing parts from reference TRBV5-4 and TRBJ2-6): ETGVTQSPTHLIKTRGQQVTLRCSSQSGHNTVSWYQQALGQGPQFIFQYYREEENGRGNFPPRFSGLQFPNYSSELNVNALELDDSALYLCASSLSVPGANVLTFGAGSRLTVL.

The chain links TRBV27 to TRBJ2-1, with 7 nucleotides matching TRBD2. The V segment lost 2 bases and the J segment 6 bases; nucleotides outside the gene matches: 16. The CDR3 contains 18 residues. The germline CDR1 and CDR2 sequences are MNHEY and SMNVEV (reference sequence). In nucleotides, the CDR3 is TGTGCCAGCAGTTTAAGAGGAATGGGAGGGGTAGGCTTCAATGAGCAGTTCTTC. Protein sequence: CASSLRGMGGVGFNEQFF.

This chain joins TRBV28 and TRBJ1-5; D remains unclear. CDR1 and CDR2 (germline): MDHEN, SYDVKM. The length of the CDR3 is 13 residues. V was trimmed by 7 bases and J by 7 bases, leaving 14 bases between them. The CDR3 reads CASKLGGSQPQHF. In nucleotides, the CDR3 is TGTGCCAGCAAATTGGGAGGGTCCCAGCCCCAGCATTTT. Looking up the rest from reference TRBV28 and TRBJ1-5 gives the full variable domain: DVKVTQSSRYLVKRTGEKVFLECVQDMDHENMFWYRQDPGLGLRLIYFSYDVKMKEKGDIPEGYSVSREKKERFSLILESASTNQTSMYLCASKLGGSQPQHFGDGTRLSIL.

CDR3 DNA: TGCAGCGTTGCGGACAGGGGGTTAGAGACCCAGTACTTC. It codes for CSVADRGLETQYF. The genes are TRBV29-1 and TRBJ2-5, with 10 bases fitting TRBD1. The CDR3 covers 13 residues. Per the germline V gene, CDR1 is SQVTM and CDR2 is ANQGSEA. V lost 4 bases to trimming and J lost 4 bases; unmatched junction nucleotides: 3.

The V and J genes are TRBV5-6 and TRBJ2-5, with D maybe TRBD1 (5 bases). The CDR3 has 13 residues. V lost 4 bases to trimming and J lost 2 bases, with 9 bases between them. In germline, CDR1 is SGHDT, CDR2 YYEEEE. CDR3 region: CASSQDIQETQYF. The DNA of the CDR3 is TGTGCCAGCAGCCAGGACATACAAGAGACCCAGTACTTC. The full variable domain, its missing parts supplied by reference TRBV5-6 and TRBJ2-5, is DAGVTQSPTHLIKTRGQQVTLRCSPKSGHDTVSWYQQALGQGPQFIFQYYEEEERQRGNFPDRFSGHQFPNYSSELNVNALLLGDSALYLCASSQDIQETQYFGPGTRLLVL.

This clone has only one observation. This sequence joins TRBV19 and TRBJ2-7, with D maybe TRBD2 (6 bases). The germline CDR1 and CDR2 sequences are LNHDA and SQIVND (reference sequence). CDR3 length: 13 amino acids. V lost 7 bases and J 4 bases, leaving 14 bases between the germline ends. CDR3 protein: CASKDGSRYEQYF. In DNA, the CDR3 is TGTGCCAGTAAGGACGGGAGCAGGTACGAGCAGTACTTC.

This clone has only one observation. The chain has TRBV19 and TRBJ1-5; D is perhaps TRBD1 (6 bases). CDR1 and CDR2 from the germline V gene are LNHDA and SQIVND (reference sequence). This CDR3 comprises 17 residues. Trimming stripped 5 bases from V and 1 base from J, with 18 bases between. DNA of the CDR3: TGTGCCAGTAGTCGGGTAGGGGGTATGGGGAGCAATCAGCCCCAGCATTTT. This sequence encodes CASSRVGGMGSNQPQHF.

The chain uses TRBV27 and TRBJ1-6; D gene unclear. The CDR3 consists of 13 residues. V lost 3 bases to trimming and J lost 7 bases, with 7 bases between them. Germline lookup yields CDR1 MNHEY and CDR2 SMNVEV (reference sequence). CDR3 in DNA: TGTGCCAGCAGTTTCCAGTGGAATTCACCCCTCCACTTT. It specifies CASSFQWNSPLHF.